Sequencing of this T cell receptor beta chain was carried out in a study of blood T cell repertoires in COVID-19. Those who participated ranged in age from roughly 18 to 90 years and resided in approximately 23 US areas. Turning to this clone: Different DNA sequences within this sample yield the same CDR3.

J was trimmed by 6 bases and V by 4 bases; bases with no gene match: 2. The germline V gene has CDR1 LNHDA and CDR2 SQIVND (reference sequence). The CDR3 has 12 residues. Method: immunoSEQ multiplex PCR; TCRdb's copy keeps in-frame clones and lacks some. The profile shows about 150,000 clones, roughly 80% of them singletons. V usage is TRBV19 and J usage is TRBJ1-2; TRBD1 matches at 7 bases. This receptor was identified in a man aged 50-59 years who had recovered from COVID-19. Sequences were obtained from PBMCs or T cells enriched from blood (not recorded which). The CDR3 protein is CASSRQGDGYTF. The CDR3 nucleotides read TGTGCCAGTAGTAGACAGGGCGATGGCTACACCTTC.